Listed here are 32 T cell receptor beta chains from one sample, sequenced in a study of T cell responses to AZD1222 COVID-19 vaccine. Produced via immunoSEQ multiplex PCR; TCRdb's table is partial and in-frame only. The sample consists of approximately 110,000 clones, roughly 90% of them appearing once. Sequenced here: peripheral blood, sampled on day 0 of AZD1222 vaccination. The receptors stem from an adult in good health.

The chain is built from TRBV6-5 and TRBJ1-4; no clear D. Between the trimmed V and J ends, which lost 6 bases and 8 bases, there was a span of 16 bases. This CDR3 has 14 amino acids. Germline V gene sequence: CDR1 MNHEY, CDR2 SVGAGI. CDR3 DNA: TGTGCCAGCAGGATTAACGACTTTGACGAAAAACTGTTTTTT. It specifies CASRINDFDEKLFF.

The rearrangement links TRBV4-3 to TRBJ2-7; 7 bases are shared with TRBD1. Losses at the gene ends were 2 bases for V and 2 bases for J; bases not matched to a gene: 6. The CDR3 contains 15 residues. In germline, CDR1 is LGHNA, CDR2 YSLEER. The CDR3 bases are TGCGCCAGCAGCCAACGGACAGGTCCTACCTACGAGCAGTACTTC. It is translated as CASSQRTGPTYEQYF.

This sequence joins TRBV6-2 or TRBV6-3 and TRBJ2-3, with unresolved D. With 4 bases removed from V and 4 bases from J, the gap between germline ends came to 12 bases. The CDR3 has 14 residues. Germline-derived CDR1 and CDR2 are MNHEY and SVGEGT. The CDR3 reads CASSLFLVADTQYF. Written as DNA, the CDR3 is TGTGCCAGCAGTTTATTCTTGGTGGCAGATACGCAGTATTTT.

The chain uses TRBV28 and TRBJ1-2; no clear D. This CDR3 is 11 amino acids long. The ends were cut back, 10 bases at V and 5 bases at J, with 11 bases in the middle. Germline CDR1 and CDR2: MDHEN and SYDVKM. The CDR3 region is CAIAGRYGYTF. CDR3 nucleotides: TGTGCCATCGCGGGCAGGTATGGCTACACCTTC.

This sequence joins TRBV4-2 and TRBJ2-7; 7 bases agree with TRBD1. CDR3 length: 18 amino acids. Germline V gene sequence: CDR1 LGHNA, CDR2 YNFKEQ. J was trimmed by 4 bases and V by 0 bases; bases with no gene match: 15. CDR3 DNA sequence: TGTGCCAGCAGCCAAGAGGTCGTCCTCCGGGACAGACAATACGAGCAGTACTTC. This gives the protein CASSQEVVLRDRQYEQYF.

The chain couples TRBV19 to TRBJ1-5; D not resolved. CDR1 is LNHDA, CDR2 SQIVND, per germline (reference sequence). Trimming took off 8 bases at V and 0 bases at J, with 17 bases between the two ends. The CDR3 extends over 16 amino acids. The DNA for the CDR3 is TGTGCCAGTCACCCCCGGGCTGGATATAGCAATCAGCCCCAGCATTTT. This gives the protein CASHPRAGYSNQPQHF.

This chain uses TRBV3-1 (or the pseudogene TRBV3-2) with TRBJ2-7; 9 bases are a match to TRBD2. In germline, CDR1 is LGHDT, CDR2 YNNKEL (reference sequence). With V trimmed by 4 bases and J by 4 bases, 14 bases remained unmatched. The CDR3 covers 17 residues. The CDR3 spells CASSPAGNSGGRYEQYF. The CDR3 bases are TGTGCCAGCAGCCCCGCGGGTAATAGCGGGGGCCGTTACGAGCAGTACTTC.

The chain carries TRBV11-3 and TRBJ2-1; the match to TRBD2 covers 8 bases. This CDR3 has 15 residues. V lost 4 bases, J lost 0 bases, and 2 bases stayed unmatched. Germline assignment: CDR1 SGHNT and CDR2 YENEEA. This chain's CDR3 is CASSWSGGSYNEQFF. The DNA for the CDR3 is TGTGCCAGCAGCTGGAGCGGGGGCTCCTACAATGAGCAGTTCTTC. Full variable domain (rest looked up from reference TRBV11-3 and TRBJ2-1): EAGVVQSPRYKIIEKKQPVAFWCNPISGHNTLYWYLQNLGQGPELLIRYENEEAVDDSQLPKDRFSAERLKGVDSTLKIQPAELGDSAVYLCASSWSGGSYNEQFFGPGTRLTVL.

The CDR3 reads CASSRTSDYQETQYF. The CDR3 coding sequence is TGTGCCAGCTCCCGGACTAGCGACTACCAAGAGACCCAGTACTTC. This chain uses TRBV7-2 with TRBJ2-5; TRBD2 aligns across 9 bases. The V gene's germline CDR1 is SGHTA and CDR2 FQGNSA. The CDR3 consists of 15 residues. With 8 bases clipped from V and 0 bases from J, the junction kept 7 bases outside the gene matches.

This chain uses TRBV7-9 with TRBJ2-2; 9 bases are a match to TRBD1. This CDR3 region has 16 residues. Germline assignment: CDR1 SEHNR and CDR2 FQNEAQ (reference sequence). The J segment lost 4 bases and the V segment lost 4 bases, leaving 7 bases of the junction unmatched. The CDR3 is CASSSPGQGSTGELFF. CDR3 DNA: TGTGCCAGCAGCTCGCCGGGACAGGGTAGCACCGGGGAGCTGTTTTTT.

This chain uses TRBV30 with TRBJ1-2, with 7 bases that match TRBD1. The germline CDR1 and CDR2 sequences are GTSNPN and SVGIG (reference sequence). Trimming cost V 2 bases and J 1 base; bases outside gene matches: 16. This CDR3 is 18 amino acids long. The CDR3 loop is CAWSSSGGVYGLNYGYTF. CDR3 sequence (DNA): TGTGCCTGGAGTTCGTCAGGGGGTGTGTATGGGCTTAACTATGGCTACACCTTC.

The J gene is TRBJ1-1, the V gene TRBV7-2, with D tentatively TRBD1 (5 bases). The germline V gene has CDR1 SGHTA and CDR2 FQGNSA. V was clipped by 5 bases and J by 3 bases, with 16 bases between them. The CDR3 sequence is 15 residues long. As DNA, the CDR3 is TGTGCCAGCAGCCCCGGGGGGATAGGTGACACTGAAGCTTTCTTT. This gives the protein CASSPGGIGDTEAFF.

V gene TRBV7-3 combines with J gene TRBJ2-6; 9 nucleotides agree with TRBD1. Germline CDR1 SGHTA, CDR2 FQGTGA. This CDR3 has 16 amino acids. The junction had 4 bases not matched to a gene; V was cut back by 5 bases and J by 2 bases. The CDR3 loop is CASSQTGGPGANVLTF. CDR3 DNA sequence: TGTGCCAGCAGCCAAACAGGGGGCCCTGGGGCCAACGTCCTGACTTTC.

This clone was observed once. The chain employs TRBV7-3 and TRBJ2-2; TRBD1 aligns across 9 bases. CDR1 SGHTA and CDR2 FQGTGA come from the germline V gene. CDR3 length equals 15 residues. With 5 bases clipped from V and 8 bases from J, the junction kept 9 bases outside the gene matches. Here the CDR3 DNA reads TGTGCCAGCAGCGATGGGACAGGGTTTATAGGGGAGCTGTTTTTT. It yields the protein CASSDGTGFIGELFF.

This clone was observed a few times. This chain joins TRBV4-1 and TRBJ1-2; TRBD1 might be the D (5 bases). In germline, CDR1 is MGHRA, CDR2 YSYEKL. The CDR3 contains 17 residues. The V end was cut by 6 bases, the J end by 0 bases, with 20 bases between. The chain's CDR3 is CASSHGAASLANYGYTF. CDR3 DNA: TGCGCCAGCAGTCACGGGGCAGCCTCCCTCGCTAACTATGGCTACACCTTC.

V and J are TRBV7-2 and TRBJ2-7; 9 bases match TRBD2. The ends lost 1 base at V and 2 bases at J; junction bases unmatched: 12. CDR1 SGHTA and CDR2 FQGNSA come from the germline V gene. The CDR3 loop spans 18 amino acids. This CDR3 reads CASSLEGRLAASAYEQYF. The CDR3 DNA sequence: TGTGCCAGCAGCTTAGAGGGGAGACTAGCGGCGTCGGCCTACGAGCAGTACTTC. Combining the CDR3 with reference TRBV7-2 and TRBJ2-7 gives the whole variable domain GAGVSQSPSNKVTEKGKDVELRCDPISGHTALYWYRQSLGQGLEFLIYFQGNSAPDKSGLPSDRFSAERTGGSVSTLTIQRTQQEDSAVYLCASSLEGRLAASAYEQYFGPGTRLTVT.

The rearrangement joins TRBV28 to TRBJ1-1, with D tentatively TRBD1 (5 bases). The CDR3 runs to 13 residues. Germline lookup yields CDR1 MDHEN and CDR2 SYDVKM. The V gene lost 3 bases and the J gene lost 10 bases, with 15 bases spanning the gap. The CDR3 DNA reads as TGTGCCAGCAGTTTTGACCTCGGGGGGGGAGCTTTCTTT. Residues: CASSFDLGGGAFF.

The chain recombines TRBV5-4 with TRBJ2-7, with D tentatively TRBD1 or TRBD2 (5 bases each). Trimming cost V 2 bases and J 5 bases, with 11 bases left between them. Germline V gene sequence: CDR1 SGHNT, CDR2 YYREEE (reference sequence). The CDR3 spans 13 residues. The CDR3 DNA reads TGTGCCAGCAGCTTAATCGGGGACCACGAGCAGTACTTC. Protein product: CASSLIGDHEQYF.

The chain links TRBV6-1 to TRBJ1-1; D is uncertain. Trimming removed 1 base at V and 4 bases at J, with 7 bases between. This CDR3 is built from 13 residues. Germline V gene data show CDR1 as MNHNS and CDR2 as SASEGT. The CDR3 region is CASSEVLGTEAFF. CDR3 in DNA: TGTGCCAGCAGTGAAGTATTGGGCACTGAAGCTTTCTTT.

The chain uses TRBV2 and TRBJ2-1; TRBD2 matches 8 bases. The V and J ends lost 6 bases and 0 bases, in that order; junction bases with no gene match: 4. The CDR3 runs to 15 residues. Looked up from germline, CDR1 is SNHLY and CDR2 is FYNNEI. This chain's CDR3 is CASRMAGGSYNEQFF. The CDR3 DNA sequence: TGTGCCAGCAGGATGGCGGGGGGCTCCTACAATGAGCAGTTCTTC.

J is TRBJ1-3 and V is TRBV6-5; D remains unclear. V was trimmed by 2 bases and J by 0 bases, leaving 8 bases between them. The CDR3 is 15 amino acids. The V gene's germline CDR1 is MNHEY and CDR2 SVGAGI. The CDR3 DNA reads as TGTGCCAGCAGTTACGTCAGCTCCTCTGGAAACACCATATATTTT. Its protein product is CASSYVSSSGNTIYF.

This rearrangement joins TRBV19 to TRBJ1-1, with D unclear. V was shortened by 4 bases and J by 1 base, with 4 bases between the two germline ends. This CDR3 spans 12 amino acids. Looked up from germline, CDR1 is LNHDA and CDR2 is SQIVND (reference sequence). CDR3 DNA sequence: TGTGCCAGTAGTACGAGGAACACTGAAGCTTTCTTT. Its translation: CASSTRNTEAFF.

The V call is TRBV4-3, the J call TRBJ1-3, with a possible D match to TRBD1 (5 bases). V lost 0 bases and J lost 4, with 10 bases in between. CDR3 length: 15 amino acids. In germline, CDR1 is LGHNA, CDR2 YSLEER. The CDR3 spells CASSQEAGGGNTIYF. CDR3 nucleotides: TGCGCCAGCAGCCAAGAAGCCGGGGGGGGAAACACCATATATTTT.

The CDR3 loop is CASSLAGGAGYGYTF. CDR3 nucleotide sequence: TGTGCCAGCAGCTTAGCCGGGGGCGCTGGATATGGCTACACCTTC. J is TRBJ1-2 and V is TRBV7-9, with D possibly being TRBD1 (6 bases). CDR1 is SEHNR, CDR2 FQNEAQ, per germline (reference sequence). V shed 0 bases and J shed 5 bases, with 13 bases lying between them. There are 15 residues in the CDR3.

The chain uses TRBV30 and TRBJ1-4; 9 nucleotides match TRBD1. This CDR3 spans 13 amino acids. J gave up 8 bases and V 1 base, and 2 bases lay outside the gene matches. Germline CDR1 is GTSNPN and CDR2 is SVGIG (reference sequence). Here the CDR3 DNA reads TGTGCCTGGAGTGGGACAGGGGAAGAAAAACTGTTTTTT. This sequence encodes CAWSGTGEEKLFF.

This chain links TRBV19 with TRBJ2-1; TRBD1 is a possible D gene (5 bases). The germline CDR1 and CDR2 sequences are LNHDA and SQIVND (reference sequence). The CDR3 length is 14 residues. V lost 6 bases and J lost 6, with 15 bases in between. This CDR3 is CASSSAPGANEQFF. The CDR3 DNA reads TGTGCCAGTAGCTCTGCCCCTGGGGCCAATGAGCAGTTCTTC.

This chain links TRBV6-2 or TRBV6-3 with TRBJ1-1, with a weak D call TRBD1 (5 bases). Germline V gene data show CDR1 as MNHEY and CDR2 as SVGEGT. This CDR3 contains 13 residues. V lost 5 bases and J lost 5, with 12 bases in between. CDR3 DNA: TGTGCCAGCAGTAGGCGTCGGGGGACTGAAGCTTTCTTT. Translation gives CASSRRRGTEAFF.

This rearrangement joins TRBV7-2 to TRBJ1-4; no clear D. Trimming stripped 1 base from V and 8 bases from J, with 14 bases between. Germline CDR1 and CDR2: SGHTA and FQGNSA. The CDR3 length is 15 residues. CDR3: CASSLGSGFGEKLFF. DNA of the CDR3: TGTGCCAGCAGCTTAGGGTCTGGGTTTGGGGAAAAACTGTTTTTT.

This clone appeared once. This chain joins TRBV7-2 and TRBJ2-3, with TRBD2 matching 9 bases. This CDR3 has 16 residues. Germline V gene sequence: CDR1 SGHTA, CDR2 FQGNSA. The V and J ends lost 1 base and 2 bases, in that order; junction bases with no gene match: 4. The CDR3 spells CASSLVGGGATDTQYF. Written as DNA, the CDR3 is TGTGCCAGCAGCTTAGTCGGCGGGGGGGCCACAGATACGCAGTATTTT.

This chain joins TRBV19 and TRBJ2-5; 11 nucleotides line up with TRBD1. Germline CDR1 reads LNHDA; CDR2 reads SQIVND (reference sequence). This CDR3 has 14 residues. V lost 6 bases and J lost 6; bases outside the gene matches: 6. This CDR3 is CASRGGQGAKTQYF. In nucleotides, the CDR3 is TGTGCCAGTAGAGGCGGACAGGGGGCAAAGACCCAGTACTTC.

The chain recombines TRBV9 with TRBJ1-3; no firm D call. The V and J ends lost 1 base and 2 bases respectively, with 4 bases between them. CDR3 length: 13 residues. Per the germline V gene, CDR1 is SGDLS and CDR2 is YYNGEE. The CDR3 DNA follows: TGTGCCAGCAGCGTATTAGCTGGAAACACCATATATTTT. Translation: CASSVLAGNTIYF.

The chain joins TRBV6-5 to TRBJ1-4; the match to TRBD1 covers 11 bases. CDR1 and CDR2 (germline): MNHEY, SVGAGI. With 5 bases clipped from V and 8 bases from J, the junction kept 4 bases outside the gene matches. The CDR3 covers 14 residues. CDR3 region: CASSRTGGAEKLFF. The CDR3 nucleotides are TGTGCCAGCAGTCGGACAGGGGGCGCGGAAAAACTGTTTTTT.